Listed here are 28 T cell receptor beta chains from one sample, sequenced in a study of blood T cell repertoires in COVID-19. The table came from immunoSEQ multiplex PCR; TCRdb's copy has only in-frame clones and leaves some out. The sample holds 150,000 to 200,000 clones, 80% seen once. The sequenced material came from PBMCs or T cells enriched from blood (not recorded which). All receptors come from a man in his forties who had recovered from COVID-19.

The chain joins TRBV30 to TRBJ2-3; 10 bases line up with TRBD2. The CDR3 is made up of 16 amino acids. The germline CDR1 and CDR2 sequences are GTSNPN and SVGIG (reference sequence). The J segment lost 4 bases and the V segment lost 4 bases, leaving 11 bases of the junction unmatched. The CDR3 loop is CAWNLLGSGRSDTQYF. In DNA, the CDR3 is TGTGCCTGGAACCTCTTGGGTAGCGGGAGGTCAGATACGCAGTATTTT.

The chain couples TRBV27 to TRBJ2-3; 8 bases agree with TRBD2. Looked up from germline, CDR1 is MNHEY and CDR2 is SMNVEV (reference sequence). J lost 3 bases, V lost 5 bases, and 16 bases had no gene match. The CDR3 is 18 residues long. The CDR3 DNA reads TGTGCCAGCAGTCCCGCGGGGGGAACCCGTAGGCAAACAGATACGCAGTATTTT. This gives the protein CASSPAGGTRRQTDTQYF.

The chain combines TRBV6-5 with TRBJ1-4, with no clear D. This CDR3 has 14 amino acids. The germline V gene has CDR1 MNHEY and CDR2 SVGAGI. Trimming cost V 7 bases and J 6 bases, with 15 bases left between them. The CDR3 here is CASKAGSLYEKLFF. Here the CDR3 DNA reads TGTGCCAGCAAGGCGGGGAGTCTTTATGAAAAACTGTTTTTT.

The J gene is TRBJ2-4, the V gene TRBV7-2, with 14 nucleotides matching TRBD2. V dropped 1 base and J dropped 0; count of bases not matched to a gene: 5. The germline CDR1 and CDR2 sequences are SGHTA and FQGNSA. The CDR3 extends over 19 amino acids. The CDR3 DNA reads as TGTGCCAGCAGCTTAGTCGGGACTAGCGGGGGACTAGCCAAAAACATTCAGTACTTC. Encoded protein: CASSLVGTSGGLAKNIQYF. The full variable domain, its missing parts supplied by reference TRBV7-2 and TRBJ2-4, is GAGVSQSPSNKVTEKGKDVELRCDPISGHTALYWYRQSLGQGLEFLIYFQGNSAPDKSGLPSDRFSAERTGGSVSTLTIQRTQQEDSAVYLCASSLVGTSGGLAKNIQYFGAGTRLSVL.

The chain combines TRBV7-2 with TRBJ2-5, with D perhaps TRBD1 (5 bases). The germline CDR1 and CDR2 sequences are SGHTA and FQGNSA. This CDR3 is built from 13 residues. V lost 5 bases, J lost 1 base, and 8 bases lay in between. The CDR3 sequence: CASSIRGQETQYF. The CDR3, as DNA: TGTGCCAGCAGCATTAGGGGCCAAGAGACCCAGTACTTC.

The V and J genes are TRBV2 and TRBJ1-1; D uncertain. V was pared by 7 bases and J by 6 bases, with 12 bases between. CDR3 length: 12 residues. Looked up from germline, CDR1 is SNHLY and CDR2 is FYNNEI. The CDR3 bases are TGTGCCAGCACCCCCGAGGAAGCTGAAGCTTTCTTT. It codes for CASTPEEAEAFF.

This clone was counted a single time. The chain recombines TRBV27 with TRBJ2-3; TRBD1 is a possible D gene (5 bases). V was cut by 2 bases and J by 2 bases, with 8 bases left in between. This CDR3 spans 14 amino acids. Germline V gene lookup returns CDR1 MNHEY and CDR2 SMNVEV (reference sequence). The CDR3 DNA follows: TGTGCCAGCAGTTTAGCCAGGGTCACAGATACGCAGTATTTT. Amino acids: CASSLARVTDTQYF.

The chain joins TRBV10-3 to TRBJ1-5; 7 bases agree with TRBD1. With 6 bases clipped from V and 4 bases from J, the junction kept 9 bases outside the gene matches. This CDR3 is built from 15 residues. The germline V gene has CDR1 ENHRY and CDR2 SYGVKD. The CDR3 DNA is TGTGCCATCAGGGACGATGGGACAGAGAATCAGCCCCAGCATTTT. It encodes CAIRDDGTENQPQHF.

J is TRBJ2-2 and V is TRBV10-3, with D maybe TRBD2 (6 bases). V was pared by 11 bases and J by 7 bases, with 14 bases between. Germline V gene data show CDR1 as ENHRY and CDR2 as SYGVKD. CDR3 size: 12 residues. CDR3: CAHREAGGELFF. As DNA, the CDR3 is TGTGCCCACCGGGAAGCGGGCGGGGAGCTGTTTTTT.

This chain connects TRBV18 to TRBJ2-1, with TRBD2 matching 9 bases. CDR3 size: 16 residues. With 0 bases clipped from V and 9 bases from J, the junction kept 9 bases outside the gene matches. The germline V gene has CDR1 KGHSH and CDR2 LQKENI. CDR3 residues: CASSPPEAGGQGEQFF. CDR3 coding DNA: TGTGCCAGCTCACCACCGGAGGCGGGGGGGCAGGGTGAGCAGTTCTTC. The complete variable domain, with remaining parts taken from reference TRBV18 and TRBJ2-1, reads NAGVMQNPRHLVRRRGQEARLRCSPMKGHSHVYWYRQLPEEGLKFMVYLQKENIIDESGMPKERFSAEFPKEGPSILRIQQVVRGDSAAYFCASSPPEAGGQGEQFFGPGTRLTVL.

The chain has TRBV4-1 and TRBJ2-2, with 9 positions matching TRBD1. The V gene end was trimmed by 4 bases and the J gene end by 0 bases; junction bases not matched to a gene: 12. This CDR3 contains 19 residues. Germline assignment: CDR1 MGHRA and CDR2 YSYEKL. The CDR3 reads CASSLRDREAGANTGELFF. The CDR3 DNA follows: TGCGCCAGCAGCCTCCGGGACAGGGAGGCCGGGGCGAACACCGGGGAGCTGTTTTTT.

The rearrangement joins TRBV11-2 to TRBJ1-1; D is unresolved. This CDR3 contains 14 residues. From germline, CDR1 is SGHAT and CDR2 FQNNGV. V gave up 7 bases and J gave up 3 bases, with 15 bases separating them. The CDR3 sequence: CASNLIAGYTEAFF. The CDR3, as DNA: TGTGCCAGCAACTTGATTGCGGGGTACACTGAAGCTTTCTTT.

The chain combines TRBV27 with TRBJ1-1; 8 bases agree with TRBD1. The V segment lost 5 bases and the J segment 3 bases; nucleotides outside the gene matches: 5. Germline V gene sequence: CDR1 MNHEY, CDR2 SMNVEV (reference sequence). This CDR3 contains 14 residues. As DNA, the CDR3 is TGTGCCAGCAGTCCCCGACAGGGGCACACTGAAGCTTTCTTT. This codes for CASSPRQGHTEAFF.

J is TRBJ1-5 and V is TRBV4-2; D is unclear. The CDR3 extends over 17 amino acids. CDR1 is LGHNA, CDR2 YNFKEQ, per germline. The V gene lost 0 bases and the J gene lost 1 base, with 13 bases spanning the gap. CDR3 bases: TGTGCCAGCAGCCAAGATTATCGGCAGCGCAGCAATCAGCCCCAGCATTTT. Translating gives CASSQDYRQRSNQPQHF.

The chain couples TRBV18 to TRBJ1-1; 8 bases are shared with TRBD1. CDR3 length equals 15 residues. Germline trimming cut 3 bases from V and 7 bases from J; bases unmatched to any gene: 10. Germline CDR1 KGHSH, CDR2 LQKENI. The CDR3 loop reads CASSPRTGQEGEAFF. The DNA of the CDR3 is TGTGCCAGCTCACCGCGGACAGGGCAGGAGGGTGAAGCTTTCTTT.

The V gene is TRBV19, the J gene TRBJ1-5; 12 nucleotides agree with TRBD1. CDR3 length: 15 residues. Germline CDR1 and CDR2: LNHDA and SQIVND (reference sequence). J was trimmed by 6 bases and V by 3 bases; bases with no gene match: 3. The CDR3 DNA is TGTGCCAGTAGTATCGGGACAGGGGGCGGTCAGCCCCAGCATTTT. Translating gives CASSIGTGGGQPQHF.

The chain uses TRBV5-1 and TRBJ2-7; 8 nucleotides line up with TRBD1. Trimming at V came to 2 bases and at J to 4 bases, leaving 8 bases not matched to a gene. Germline V gives CDR1 SGHRS, CDR2 YFSETQ. The CDR3 covers 15 residues. CDR3: CASSFQQGGGYEQYF. The CDR3 DNA reads TGCGCCAGCAGCTTCCAACAGGGGGGCGGGTACGAGCAGTACTTC.

This chain uses TRBV9 with TRBJ2-3, with 7 bases identical to TRBD1. The CDR3 has 16 amino acids. CDR1 and CDR2 from the germline V gene are SGDLS and YYNGEE. J lost 6 bases, V lost 4 bases, and 14 bases had no gene match. This chain's CDR3 is CASSPRQGMRTDTQYF. The CDR3 bases are TGTGCCAGCAGCCCCCGACAGGGTATGCGTACCGATACGCAGTATTTT.

CDR3: CASSRLAAYTEAFF. The CDR3, as DNA: TGTGCCAGCAGCCGCTTGGCGGCTTACACTGAAGCTTTCTTT. V usage is TRBV3-1 (or the pseudogene TRBV3-2) and J usage is TRBJ1-1, with D unclear. Germline V gives CDR1 LGHDT, CDR2 YNNKEL (reference sequence). The CDR3 is made up of 14 amino acids. V lost 4 bases and J 3 bases, leaving 12 bases between the germline ends.

The CDR3 DNA follows: TGTGCCCTTCTCCGACAGTGGGGGGCCGGGGAGCTGTTTTTT. This gives the protein CALLRQWGAGELFF. The chain links TRBV30 to TRBJ2-2; tentatively, D is TRBD2 (6 bases). The CDR3 contains 14 residues. Per germline, CDR1 GTSNPN and CDR2 SVGIG (reference sequence). Between the trimmed V and J ends, which lost 8 bases and 6 bases, there was a span of 19 bases.

The chain recombines TRBV6-5 with TRBJ1-6, with TRBD1 as a possible D gene (6 bases). Per germline, CDR1 MNHEY and CDR2 SVGAGI. The CDR3 has 15 residues. Trimming pared 9 bases from V and 0 bases from J, leaving 12 bases between. The chain's CDR3 is CASWRQDSYNSPLHF. CDR3 nucleotide sequence: TGTGCCAGTTGGAGACAGGACTCCTATAATTCACCCCTCCACTTT.

V usage is TRBV18 and J usage is TRBJ1-4; 7 bases map to TRBD1. V was pared by 3 bases and J by 8 bases, with 9 bases of the junction left unmatched. Germline V CDR1 and CDR2: KGHSH, LQKENI. The CDR3 totals 15 residues. CDR3 protein: CASSPFDREGEKLFF. DNA of the CDR3: TGTGCCAGCTCACCTTTCGACAGGGAAGGAGAAAAACTGTTTTTT.

This chain joins TRBV9 and TRBJ2-7, with D perhaps matching TRBD2 (6 bases). The CDR3 sequence is 15 residues long. The germline gives CDR1 SGDLS, CDR2 YYNGEE. Trimming shortened V by 0 bases and J by 0 bases, and 10 bases separated the two germline ends. The CDR3 is CASSVDGTASYEQYF. The CDR3 nucleotides are TGTGCCAGCAGCGTAGACGGGACTGCCTCCTACGAGCAGTACTTC.

The chain joins TRBV9 to TRBJ1-5; tentatively, D is TRBD1 (6 bases). Per the germline V gene, CDR1 is SGDLS and CDR2 is YYNGEE. CDR3 length: 15 residues. The germline V and J ends were trimmed by 2 bases and 2 bases, with 11 bases remaining between them. CDR3 in DNA: TGTGCCAGCAGCGTCTCCTCAGGGGGCAATCAGCCCCAGCATTTT. Translating it yields CASSVSSGGNQPQHF.

The genes are TRBV13 and TRBJ2-7, with 8 bases matching TRBD1. Germline values: CDR1 PRHDT, CDR2 FYEKMQ (reference sequence). Trimming cost V 6 bases and J 6 bases; bases outside gene matches: 10. The CDR3 totals 14 residues. The DNA for the CDR3 is TGTGCCAGCAGGACGGGACAGGAAAAGGGCGAGCAGTACTTC. Its translation: CASRTGQEKGEQYF.

This chain uses TRBV30 with TRBJ1-1; D might be TRBD1 (6 bases). V was pared by 5 bases and J by 9 bases, with 19 bases between. Per germline, CDR1 GTSNPN and CDR2 SVGIG (reference sequence). The CDR3 consists of 13 residues. The CDR3 nucleotides are TGTGCCTGGGAGGGACCGAGGGGGGGGCAAGCTTTCTTT. This sequence encodes CAWEGPRGGQAFF.

This chain joins TRBV21-1 and TRBJ2-1; the table assigns TRBD2, which was not confirmed against the DNA. TRBV21-1 is a pseudogene. CDR3 size: 16 residues. CDR3 DNA sequence: TGTGCCAGCCGCTCCGAGGAGCGGGGGGCGTACAATGAGCAGTTCTTC. It codes for CASRSEERGAYNEQFF.

The chain recombines TRBV6-5 with TRBJ1-5; D is ambiguous. This CDR3 spans 13 amino acids. Germline CDR1 MNHEY, CDR2 SVGAGI. V was trimmed by 2 bases and J by 9 bases, leaving 11 bases between them. The CDR3 nucleotides read TGTGCCAGCAGTTACCTGCCCGGGGTGCCCCAGCATTTT. Translated: CASSYLPGVPQHF.